This T cell receptor beta chain was captured by sequencing in a study of T-cell reconstitution after alpha-beta-depleted transplantation in children. A TCRbeta library incorporating unique molecular identifiers was prepared. In TCRdb, the PCR reads were re-called with MiXCR into one record per CDR3 protein. The table records roughly 220,000 distinct CDR3 sequences, 9.5% to 15% of them present only once. The source material was PBMCs from the stem cell graft donor, sampled from the stem cell graft. The clonotype was recovered from a human donor who donated a stem cell graft to a child with acute lymphoblastic leukemia.

The CDR3 sequence is CSAKGTATSYEQYF. The CDR3 DNA follows: TGCAGTGCTAAAGGGACAGCGACCTCCTACGAGCAGTACTTC. V usage is TRBV20-1 and J usage is TRBJ2-7; 7 bases map to TRBD1. The junction had 6 bases not matched to a gene; V was cut back by 4 bases and J by 0 bases. Germline V gene lookup returns CDR1 DFQATT and CDR2 SNEGSKA (reference sequence). This CDR3 is 14 amino acids long.